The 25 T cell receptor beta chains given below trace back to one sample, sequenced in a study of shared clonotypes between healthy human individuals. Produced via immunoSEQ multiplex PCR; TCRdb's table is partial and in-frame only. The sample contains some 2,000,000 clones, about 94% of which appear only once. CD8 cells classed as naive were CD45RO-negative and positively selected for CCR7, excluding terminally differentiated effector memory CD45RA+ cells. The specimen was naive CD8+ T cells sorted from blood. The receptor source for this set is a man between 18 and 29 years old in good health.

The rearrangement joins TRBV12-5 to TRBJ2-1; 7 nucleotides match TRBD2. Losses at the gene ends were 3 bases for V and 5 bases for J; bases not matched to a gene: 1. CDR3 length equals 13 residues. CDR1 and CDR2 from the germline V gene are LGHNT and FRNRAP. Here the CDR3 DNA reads TGTGCTAGTGGTTTTGGGGGGGACAATGAGCAGTTCTTC. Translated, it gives CASGFGGDNEQFF.

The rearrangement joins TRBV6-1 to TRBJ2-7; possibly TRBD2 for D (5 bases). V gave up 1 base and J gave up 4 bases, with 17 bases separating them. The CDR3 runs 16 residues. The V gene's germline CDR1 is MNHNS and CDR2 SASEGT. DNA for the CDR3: TGTGCCAGCAGTGAAGGTGCGCACCCCGGGGTTTACGAGCAGTACTTC. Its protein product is CASSEGAHPGVYEQYF.

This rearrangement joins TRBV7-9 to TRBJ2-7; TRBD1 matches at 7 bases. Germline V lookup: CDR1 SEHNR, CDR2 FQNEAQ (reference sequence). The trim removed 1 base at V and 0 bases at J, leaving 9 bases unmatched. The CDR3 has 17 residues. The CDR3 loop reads CASSLEGADRSSYEQYF. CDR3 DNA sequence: TGTGCCAGCAGCTTAGAGGGGGCGGACAGGAGCTCCTACGAGCAGTACTTC.

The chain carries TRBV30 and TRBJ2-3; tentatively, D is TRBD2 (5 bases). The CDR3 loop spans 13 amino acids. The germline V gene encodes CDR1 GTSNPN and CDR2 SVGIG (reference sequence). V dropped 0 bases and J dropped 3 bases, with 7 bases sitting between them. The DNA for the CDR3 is TGTGCCTGGAGTGTTGGGGAGACAGATACGCAGTATTTT. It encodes CAWSVGETDTQYF.

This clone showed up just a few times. Here the CDR3 DNA reads TGTGCCAGCGTCCTTGGAGGCGCAATTAACTATGGCTACACCTTC. This sequence encodes CASVLGGAINYGYTF. V usage is TRBV6-1 and J usage is TRBJ1-2; D unresolved. CDR1 and CDR2 (germline): MNHNS, SASEGT. The CDR3 sequence is 15 residues long. The V end was cut by 8 bases, the J end by 1 base, with 17 bases between.

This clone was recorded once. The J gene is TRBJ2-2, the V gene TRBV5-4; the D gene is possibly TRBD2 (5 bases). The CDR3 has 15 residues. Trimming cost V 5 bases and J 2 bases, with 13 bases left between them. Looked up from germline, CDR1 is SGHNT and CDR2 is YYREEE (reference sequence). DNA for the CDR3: TGTGCCAGCAGTTCGGACTCCCTAAACACCGGGGAGCTGTTTTTT. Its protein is CASSSDSLNTGELFF.

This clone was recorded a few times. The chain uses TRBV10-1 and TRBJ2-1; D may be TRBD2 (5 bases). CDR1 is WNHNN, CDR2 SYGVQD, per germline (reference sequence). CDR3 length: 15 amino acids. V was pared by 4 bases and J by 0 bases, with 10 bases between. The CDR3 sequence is CASSAGLHSYNEQFF. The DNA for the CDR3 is TGCGCCAGCAGTGCAGGACTTCACTCCTACAATGAGCAGTTCTTC.

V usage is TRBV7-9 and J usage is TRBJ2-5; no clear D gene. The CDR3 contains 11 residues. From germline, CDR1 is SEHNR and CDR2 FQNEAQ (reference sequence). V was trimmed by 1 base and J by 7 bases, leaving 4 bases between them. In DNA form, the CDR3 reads TGTGCCAGCAGCTTAGAGGTGACCCAGTACTTC. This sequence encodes CASSLEVTQYF.

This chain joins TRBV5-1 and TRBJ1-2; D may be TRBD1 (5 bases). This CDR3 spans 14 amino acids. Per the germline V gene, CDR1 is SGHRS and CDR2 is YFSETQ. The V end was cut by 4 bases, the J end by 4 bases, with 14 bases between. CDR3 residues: CASSPHQGVYGYTF. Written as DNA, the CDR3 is TGCGCCAGCAGCCCGCACCAGGGAGTCTATGGCTACACCTTC.

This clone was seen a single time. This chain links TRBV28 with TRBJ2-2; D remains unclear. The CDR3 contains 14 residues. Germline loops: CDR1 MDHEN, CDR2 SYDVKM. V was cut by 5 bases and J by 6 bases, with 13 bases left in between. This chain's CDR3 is CASSPPLASGELFF. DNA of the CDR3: TGTGCCAGCAGTCCTCCCCTGGCGTCCGGGGAGCTGTTTTTT.

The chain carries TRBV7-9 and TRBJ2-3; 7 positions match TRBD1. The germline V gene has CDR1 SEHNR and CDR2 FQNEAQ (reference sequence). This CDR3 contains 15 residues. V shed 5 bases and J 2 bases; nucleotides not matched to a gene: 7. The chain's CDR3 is CASSTGTAATDTQYF. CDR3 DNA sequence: TGTGCCAGCAGCACCGGGACAGCAGCCACAGATACGCAGTATTTT.

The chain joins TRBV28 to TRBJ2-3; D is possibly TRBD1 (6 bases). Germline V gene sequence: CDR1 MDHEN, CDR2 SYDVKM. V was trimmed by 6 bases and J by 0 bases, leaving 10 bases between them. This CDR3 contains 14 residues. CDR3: CASSHRASTDTQYF. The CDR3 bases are TGTGCCAGCAGCCACAGGGCTAGCACAGATACGCAGTATTTT.

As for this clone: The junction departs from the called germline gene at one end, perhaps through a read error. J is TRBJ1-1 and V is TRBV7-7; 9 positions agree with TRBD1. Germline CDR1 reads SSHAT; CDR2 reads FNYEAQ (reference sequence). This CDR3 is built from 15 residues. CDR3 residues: CASSSSGQGPTEAFF. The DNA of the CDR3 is TGTGCTAGCAGCTCCTCGGGACAGGGCCCCACTGAAGCTTTCTTT.

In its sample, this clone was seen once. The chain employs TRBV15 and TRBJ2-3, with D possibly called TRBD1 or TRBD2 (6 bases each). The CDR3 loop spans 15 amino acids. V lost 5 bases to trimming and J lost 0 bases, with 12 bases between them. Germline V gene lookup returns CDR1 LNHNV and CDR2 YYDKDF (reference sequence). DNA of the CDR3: TGTGCCACCAGCGGCGGGACACACAGCACAGATACGCAGTATTTT. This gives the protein CATSGGTHSTDTQYF.

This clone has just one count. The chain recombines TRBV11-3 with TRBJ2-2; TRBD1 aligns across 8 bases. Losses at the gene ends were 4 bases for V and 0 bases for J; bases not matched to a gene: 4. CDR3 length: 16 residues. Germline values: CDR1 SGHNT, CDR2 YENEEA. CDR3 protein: CASSYWTGTNTGELFF. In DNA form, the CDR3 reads TGTGCCAGCAGCTACTGGACAGGGACGAACACCGGGGAGCTGTTTTTT.

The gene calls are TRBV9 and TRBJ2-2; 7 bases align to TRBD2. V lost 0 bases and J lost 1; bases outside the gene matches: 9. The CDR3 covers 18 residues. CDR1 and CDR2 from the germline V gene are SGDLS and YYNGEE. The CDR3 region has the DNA TGTGCCAGCAGCGTAGCCGGGAGTAGCGGGCTGAACACCGGGGAGCTGTTTTTT. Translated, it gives CASSVAGSSGLNTGELFF. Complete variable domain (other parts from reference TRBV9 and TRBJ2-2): DSGVTQTPKHLITATGQRVTLRCSPRSGDLSVYWYQQSLDQGLQFLIQYYNGEERAKGNILERFSAQQFPDLHSELNLSSLELGDSALYFCASSVAGSSGLNTGELFFGEGSRLTVL.

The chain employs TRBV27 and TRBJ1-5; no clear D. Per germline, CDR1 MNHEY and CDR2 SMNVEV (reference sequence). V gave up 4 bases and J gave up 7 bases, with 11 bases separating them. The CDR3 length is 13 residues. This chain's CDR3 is CASSSTARQPQHF. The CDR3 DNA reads TGTGCCAGCAGTTCCACGGCTCGACAGCCCCAGCATTTT.

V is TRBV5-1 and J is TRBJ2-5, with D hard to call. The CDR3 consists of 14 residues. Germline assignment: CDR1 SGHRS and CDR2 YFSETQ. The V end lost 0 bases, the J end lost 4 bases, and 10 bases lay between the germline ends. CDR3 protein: CASSLGQDGETQYF. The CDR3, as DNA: TGCGCCAGCAGCTTGGGTCAGGATGGAGAGACCCAGTACTTC. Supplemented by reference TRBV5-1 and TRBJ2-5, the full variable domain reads KAGVTQTPRYLIKTRGQQVTLSCSPISGHRSVSWYQQTPGQGLQFLFEYFSETQRNKGNFPGRFSGRQFSNSRSEMNVSTLELGDSALYLCASSLGQDGETQYFGPGTRLLVL.

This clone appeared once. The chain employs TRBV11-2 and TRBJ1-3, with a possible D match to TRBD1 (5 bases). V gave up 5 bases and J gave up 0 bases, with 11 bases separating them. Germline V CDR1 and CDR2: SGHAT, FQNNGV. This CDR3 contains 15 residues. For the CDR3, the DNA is TGTGCCAGCAGCCCCGACAGACTCTCTGGAAACACCATATATTTT. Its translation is CASSPDRLSGNTIYF. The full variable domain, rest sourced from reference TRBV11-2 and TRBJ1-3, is EAGVAQSPRYKIIEKRQSVAFWCNPISGHATLYWYQQILGQGPKLLIQFQNNGVVDDSQLPKDRFSAERLKGVDSTLKIQPAKLEDSAVYLCASSPDRLSGNTIYFGEGSWLTVV.

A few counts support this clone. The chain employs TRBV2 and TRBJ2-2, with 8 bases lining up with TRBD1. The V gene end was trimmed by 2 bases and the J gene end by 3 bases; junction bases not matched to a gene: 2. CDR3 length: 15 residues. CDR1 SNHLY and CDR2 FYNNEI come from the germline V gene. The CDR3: CASSEQGAYTGELFF. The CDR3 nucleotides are TGTGCCAGCAGTGAACAGGGGGCCTACACCGGGGAGCTGTTTTTT. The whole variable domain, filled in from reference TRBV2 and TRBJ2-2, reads EPEVTQTPSHQVTQMGQEVILRCVPISNHLYFYWYRQILGQKVEFLVSFYNNEISEKSEIFDDQFSVERPDGSNFTLKIRSTKLEDSAMYFCASSEQGAYTGELFFGEGSRLTVL.

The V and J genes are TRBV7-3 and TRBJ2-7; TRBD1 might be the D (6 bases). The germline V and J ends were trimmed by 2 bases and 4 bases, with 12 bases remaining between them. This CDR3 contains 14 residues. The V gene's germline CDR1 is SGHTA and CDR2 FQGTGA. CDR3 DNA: TGTGCCAGCAGCTTAGACCCGGGACATTACGAGCAGTACTTC. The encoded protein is CASSLDPGHYEQYF.

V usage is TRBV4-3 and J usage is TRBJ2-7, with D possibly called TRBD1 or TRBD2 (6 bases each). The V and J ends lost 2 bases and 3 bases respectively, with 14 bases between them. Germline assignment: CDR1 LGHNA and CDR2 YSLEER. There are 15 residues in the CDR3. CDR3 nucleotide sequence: TGCGCCAGCAGCCAATCGGGGGACACCTACTACGAGCAGTACTTC. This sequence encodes CASSQSGDTYYEQYF.

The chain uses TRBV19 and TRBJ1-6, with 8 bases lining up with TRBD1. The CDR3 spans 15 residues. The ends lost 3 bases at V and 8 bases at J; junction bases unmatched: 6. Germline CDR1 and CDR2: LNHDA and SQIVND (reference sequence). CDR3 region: CASSIGQGLDSPLHF. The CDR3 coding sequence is TGTGCCAGTAGTATTGGACAGGGCCTTGATTCACCCCTCCACTTT.

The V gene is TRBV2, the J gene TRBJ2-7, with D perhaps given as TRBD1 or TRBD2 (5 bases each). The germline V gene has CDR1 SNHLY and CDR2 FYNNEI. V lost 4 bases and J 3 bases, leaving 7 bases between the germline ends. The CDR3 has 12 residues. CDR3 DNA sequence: TGTGCCAGCAGTGGGGACCGCTACGAGCAGTACTTC. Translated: CASSGDRYEQYF.

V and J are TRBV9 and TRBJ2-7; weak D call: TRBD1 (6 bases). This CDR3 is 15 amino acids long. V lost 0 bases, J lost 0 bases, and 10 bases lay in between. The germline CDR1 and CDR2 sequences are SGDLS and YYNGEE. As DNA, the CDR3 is TGTGCCAGCAGCGTAGGACAGGAAGTCTCCTACGAGCAGTACTTC. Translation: CASSVGQEVSYEQYF.